These 8 T cell receptor beta chains came from one sample sequenced in a study of PD-L1 blockade in urothelial cancer. Generated by immunoSEQ multiplex PCR, the TCRdb table keeps only in-frame clones and is missing some. The sample contains under 90,000 clones, 90% of which appear only once. Sequenced material: PBMCs, taken around atezolizumab (anti-PD-L1) treatment. These receptor sequences come from a man between 60 and 75 years old with urothelial cancer.

This clone was detected only once. This chain connects TRBV6-5 to TRBJ1-2; D is perhaps TRBD1 (6 bases). The CDR3 loop spans 13 amino acids. Germline CDR1 reads MNHEY; CDR2 reads SVGAGI. The V end lost 6 bases, the J end lost 10 bases, and 18 bases lay between the germline ends. The CDR3 sequence: CASRKGDLAAYTF. DNA of the CDR3: TGTGCCAGCAGGAAGGGGGACCTTGCGGCCTACACCTTC.

V gene TRBV5-1 combines with J gene TRBJ2-3, with 8 positions matching TRBD1. With 0 bases clipped from V and 6 bases from J, the junction kept 6 bases outside the gene matches. Germline-derived CDR1 and CDR2 are SGHRS and YFSETQ. The CDR3 extends over 15 amino acids. The CDR3 DNA reads TGCGCCAGCAGCTTGGTTGGGGACAGGTCCGATACGCAGTATTTT. Protein: CASSLVGDRSDTQYF. The full variable domain, with the rest looked up from reference TRBV5-1 and TRBJ2-3, is KAGVTQTPRYLIKTRGQQVTLSCSPISGHRSVSWYQQTPGQGLQFLFEYFSETQRNKGNFPGRFSGRQFSNSRSEMNVSTLELGDSALYLCASSLVGDRSDTQYFGPGTRLTVL.

The V and J genes are TRBV7-2 and TRBJ2-1, with D perhaps TRBD1 (6 bases). This CDR3 spans 13 amino acids. V was cut by 3 bases and J by 8 bases, with 11 bases left in between. Germline V gives CDR1 SGHTA, CDR2 FQGNSA. The CDR3, as DNA: TGTGCCAGCAGCTTGGAAGACAGGCATGAGCAGTTCTTC. Translated, it gives CASSLEDRHEQFF. The full variable domain, with the rest looked up from reference TRBV7-2 and TRBJ2-1, is GAGVSQSPSNKVTEKGKDVELRCDPISGHTALYWYRQSLGQGLEFLIYFQGNSAPDKSGLPSDRFSAERTGGSVSTLTIQRTQQEDSAVYLCASSLEDRHEQFFGPGTRLTVL.

The chain links TRBV19 to TRBJ2-1; the D gene is possibly TRBD1 (6 bases). This CDR3 region has 14 residues. V was shortened by 6 bases and J by 6 bases, with 15 bases between the two germline ends. The germline CDR1 and CDR2 sequences are LNHDA and SQIVND (reference sequence). CDR3 region: CASRTRDTGNEQFF. For the CDR3, the DNA is TGTGCCAGTAGGACCCGGGACACGGGCAATGAGCAGTTCTTC.

V is TRBV19 and J is TRBJ2-3, with TRBD2 matching over 8 bases. The CDR3 runs to 13 residues. V was clipped by 8 bases and J by 5 bases; unmatched bases: 6. Per germline, CDR1 LNHDA and CDR2 SQIVND (reference sequence). In DNA form, the CDR3 reads TGTGCCAGTGGTAGCGGGATTGGAGATACGCAGTATTTT. This gives the protein CASGSGIGDTQYF.

The chain joins TRBV21-1 to TRBJ2-7; the D call in the table, TRBD2, was not verified against the DNA. TRBV21-1 is an annotated pseudogene. The CDR3 has 14 residues. The CDR3 sequence: CASSKSPESYEQYF. CDR3 coding DNA: TGTGCCAGCAGCAAAAGTCCGGAGTCCTACGAGCAGTACTTC.

The chain couples TRBV5-4 to TRBJ1-2; 8 bases are a match to TRBD1. Germline CDR1 reads SGHNT; CDR2 reads YYREEE (reference sequence). CDR3 size: 14 residues. Unmatched junction bases numbered 7, after V lost 5 bases and J lost 4 bases. DNA of the CDR3: TGTGCCAGCAGGCGGGACAGGCGTTCCTATGGCTACACCTTC. It yields the protein CASRRDRRSYGYTF. The full variable domain, its missing parts supplied by reference TRBV5-4 and TRBJ1-2, is ETGVTQSPTHLIKTRGQQVTLRCSSQSGHNTVSWYQQALGQGPQFIFQYYREEENGRGNFPPRFSGLQFPNYSSELNVNALELDDSALYLCASRRDRRSYGYTFGSGTRLTVV.

The chain combines TRBV4-1 with TRBJ2-3, with a possible D match to TRBD2 (6 bases). Trimming took off 0 bases at V and 3 bases at J, with 13 bases between the two ends. This CDR3 has 16 amino acids. Germline assignment: CDR1 MGHRA and CDR2 YSYEKL. The CDR3 spells CASSQEPNGGTDTQYF. As DNA, the CDR3 is TGCGCCAGCAGCCAAGAGCCCAACGGAGGGACAGATACGCAGTATTTT.